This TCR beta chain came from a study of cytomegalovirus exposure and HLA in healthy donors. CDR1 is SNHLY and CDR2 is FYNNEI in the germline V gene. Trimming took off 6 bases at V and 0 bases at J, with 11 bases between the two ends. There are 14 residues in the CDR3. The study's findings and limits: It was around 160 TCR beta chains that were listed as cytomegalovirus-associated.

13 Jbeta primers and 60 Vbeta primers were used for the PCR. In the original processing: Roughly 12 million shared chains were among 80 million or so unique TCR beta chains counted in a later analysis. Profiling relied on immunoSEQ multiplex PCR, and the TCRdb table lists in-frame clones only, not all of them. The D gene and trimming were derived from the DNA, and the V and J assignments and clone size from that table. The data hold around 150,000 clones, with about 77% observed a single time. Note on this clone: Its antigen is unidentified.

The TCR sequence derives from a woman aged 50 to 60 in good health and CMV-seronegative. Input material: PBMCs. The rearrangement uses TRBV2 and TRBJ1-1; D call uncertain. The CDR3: CASRGGRMNTEAFF. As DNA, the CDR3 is TGTGCCAGCAGGGGCGGGAGAATGAACACTGAAGCTTTCTTT.